Following are 22 T cell receptor beta chains from one sample sequenced in a study of blood T cell repertoires in COVID-19. Profiling relied on immunoSEQ multiplex PCR, and the TCRdb table lists in-frame clones only, not all of them. The sample lists roughly 250,000 clones; about 87% were seen once. Sequencing used PBMCs or T cells enriched from blood (not recorded which). All receptors come from a man in his forties or fifties who had been exposed to COVID-19.

The J gene is TRBJ1-5, the V gene TRBV4-1, with D perhaps TRBD1 (5 bases). V gave up 0 bases and J gave up 7 bases, with 13 bases separating them. This CDR3 is built from 15 residues. The germline V gene has CDR1 MGHRA and CDR2 YSYEKL. As DNA, the CDR3 is TGCGCCAGCAGCCAAGATATGCGGGGCGGGCAGCCCCAGCATTTT. Amino acids: CASSQDMRGGQPQHF.

The V and J genes are TRBV13 and TRBJ1-3; 9 bases line up with TRBD1. The CDR3 has 14 residues. Germline V CDR1 and CDR2: PRHDT, FYEKMQ (reference sequence). The junction had 5 bases not matched to a gene; V was cut back by 7 bases and J by 4 bases. The CDR3 DNA follows: TGTGCCAGCACTACCGGGACAGGGGGAAACACCATATATTTT. Encoded protein: CASTTGTGGNTIYF.

This chain links TRBV14 with TRBJ2-7; D ambiguous. The germline V and J ends were trimmed by 6 bases and 4 bases, with 7 bases remaining between them. The germline CDR1 and CDR2 sequences are SGHDN and FVKESK. This CDR3 contains 11 residues. CDR3 protein: CASSLTYEQYF. CDR3 DNA: TGTGCCAGCAGTCTCACTTACGAGCAGTACTTC.

The genes are TRBV27 and TRBJ2-6; weak D call: TRBD1 (5 bases). This CDR3 spans 16 amino acids. The V gene's germline CDR1 is MNHEY and CDR2 SMNVEV (reference sequence). V gave up 2 bases and J gave up 1 base, with 9 bases separating them. The CDR3 coding sequence is TGTGCCAGCAGTTTAAGGGGTGGATCTGGGGCCAACGTCCTGACTTTC. Its translation is CASSLRGGSGANVLTF.

The chain joins TRBV7-8 to TRBJ2-7; maybe TRBD2 (7 bases). Trimming took off 0 bases at V and 7 bases at J, with 13 bases between the two ends. Germline V gives CDR1 SGHVS, CDR2 FQNEAQ. The CDR3 length is 14 residues. CDR3 DNA sequence: TGTGCCAGCAGCTTAGCCGGGGGGCGGGTTGAGCAGTACGTC. This translates into CASSLAGGRVEQYV.

The CDR3 region is CASSEYRVSGDEQYF. DNA for the CDR3: TGTGCCAGCAGTGAATACCGGGTTTCGGGGGACGAGCAGTACTTC. The chain combines TRBV6-1 with TRBJ2-7; tentative D call: TRBD2 (6 bases). CDR1 is MNHNS and CDR2 is SASEGT in the germline V gene. The CDR3 consists of 15 residues. V lost 2 bases and J lost 5, with 16 bases in between.

Turning to this clone: The junction departs from the called germline gene at one end, perhaps through a read error. The chain has TRBV28 and TRBJ2-1, with TRBD1 as a possible D gene (6 bases). The CDR3 runs 15 residues. Germline V lookup: CDR1 MDHEN, CDR2 SYDVKM. The DNA for the CDR3 is TGTGCCAGCAGTTTAAGACAGAGTGGGGGCAATCAGCAGTTCTTC. This sequence encodes CASSLRQSGGNQQFF.

This chain uses TRBV5-1 with TRBJ1-1, with 7 bases aligning to TRBD1. Germline trimming cut 5 bases from V and 3 bases from J; bases unmatched to any gene: 7. The length of the CDR3 is 14 residues. CDR1 and CDR2 (germline): SGHRS, YFSETQ. CDR3 nucleotides: TGCGCCAGCAGACCGACAGGGTTGGACACTGAAGCTTTCTTT. Translating gives CASRPTGLDTEAFF.

This clone was seen a single time. The V gene is TRBV7-2, the J gene TRBJ2-2; 9 nucleotides line up with TRBD1. The CDR3 has 16 amino acids. Germline values: CDR1 SGHTA, CDR2 FQGNSA. The V segment lost 5 bases and the J segment 1 base; nucleotides outside the gene matches: 5. The CDR3 DNA reads TGTGCCAGCAGCCTACAGGGGGCCTTGAACACCGGGGAGCTGTTTTTT. Its translation: CASSLQGALNTGELFF.

The genes are TRBV5-1 and TRBJ1-2, with 11 bases fitting TRBD1. Germline assignment: CDR1 SGHRS and CDR2 YFSETQ. V shed 4 bases and J 3 bases; nucleotides not matched to a gene: 11. The CDR3 has 17 residues. In DNA, the CDR3 is TGCGCCAGCAGCCGGGGTAGGACAGGGGGCGCGGACTATGGCTACACCTTC. Translation gives CASSRGRTGGADYGYTF.

V and J are TRBV4-1 and TRBJ1-4; D unresolved. CDR3 length: 16 residues. Germline V gene lookup returns CDR1 MGHRA and CDR2 YSYEKL. Trimming removed 3 bases from V and 7 bases from J, with 18 bases in between. The CDR3 protein is CASSQDGPWAGEKLFF. The CDR3 nucleotides read TGCGCCAGCAGCCAGGATGGGCCGTGGGCGGGTGAAAAACTGTTTTTT.

This clone was observed once. The J gene is TRBJ2-3, the V gene TRBV9, with a possible D match to TRBD2 (6 bases). The CDR3 totals 16 residues. The V gene's germline CDR1 is SGDLS and CDR2 YYNGEE. V was clipped by 1 base and J by 4 bases, with 16 bases between them. CDR3 sequence (DNA): TGTGCCAGCAGCGTATTCGGCGGGGTAAGCGCAGATACGCAGTATTTT. Its translation is CASSVFGGVSADTQYF.

This clone was observed a handful of times. The chain recombines TRBV4-1 with TRBJ1-1; 11 bases are a match to TRBD1. The CDR3 runs to 17 residues. CDR1 is MGHRA, CDR2 YSYEKL, per germline. J was trimmed by 4 bases and V by 3 bases; bases with no gene match: 10. The CDR3 loop reads CASSQPDRGLLITEAFF. The CDR3 nucleotides are TGCGCCAGCAGCCAGCCGGACAGGGGGCTGCTTATCACTGAAGCTTTCTTT.

The chain recombines TRBV12-3 or TRBV12-4 with TRBJ1-2; D is unclear. The CDR3 loop spans 13 amino acids. V was clipped by 6 bases and J by 3 bases, with 11 bases between them. The CDR3 is CASREWEDYGYTF. CDR3 sequence (DNA): TGTGCCAGCAGGGAGTGGGAGGACTATGGCTACACCTTC.

This clone has a single count. The chain links TRBV5-1 to TRBJ2-3; D is unclear. Per the germline V gene, CDR1 is SGHRS and CDR2 is YFSETQ. V lost 0 bases to trimming and J lost 13 bases, with 15 bases between them. CDR3 size: 13 residues. The DNA for the CDR3 is TGCGCCAGCAGCTTGGGTAGTCCCCCTCGCGAGTATTTT. It encodes CASSLGSPPREYF.

The gene calls are TRBV6-5 and TRBJ2-7; TRBD2 is a possible D gene (5 bases). With 0 bases removed from V and 9 bases from J, the gap between germline ends came to 6 bases. The CDR3 consists of 11 residues. Germline V gene data show CDR1 as MNHEY and CDR2 as SVGAGI. The CDR3 nucleotides read TGTGCCAGCAGTTACTCGGGGAGGCAGTACTTC. Its protein product is CASSYSGRQYF.

The CDR3 DNA reads as TGTGCCAGCAGTTTCGCCGGGAATCCTAACACTGAAGCTTTCTTT. Protein product: CASSFAGNPNTEAFF. The V gene is TRBV6-5, the J gene TRBJ1-1; no clear D. The CDR3 is made up of 15 amino acids. Trimming left V 4 bases short and J 2 bases short, with 14 bases between. Per the germline V gene, CDR1 is MNHEY and CDR2 is SVGAGI.

This clone has more than one count but fewer than ten. J is TRBJ1-4 and V is TRBV2; D not certain. Trimming removed 0 bases at V and 3 bases at J, with 8 bases between. CDR1 is SNHLY, CDR2 FYNNEI, per germline. This CDR3 contains 15 residues. This CDR3 is CASSEAARSNEKLFF. CDR3 sequence (DNA): TGTGCCAGCAGTGAAGCGGCTAGATCTAATGAAAAACTGTTTTTT. The whole variable domain, remainder taken from reference TRBV2 and TRBJ1-4, is EPEVTQTPSHQVTQMGQEVILRCVPISNHLYFYWYRQILGQKVEFLVSFYNNEISEKSEIFDDQFSVERPDGSNFTLKIRSTKLEDSAMYFCASSEAARSNEKLFFGSGTQLSVL.

V usage is TRBV9 and J usage is TRBJ2-3; 8 bases align to TRBD2. This CDR3 is built from 15 residues. Germline V gene data show CDR1 as SGDLS and CDR2 as YYNGEE. J was trimmed by 6 bases and V by 0 bases; bases with no gene match: 6. In DNA form, the CDR3 reads TGTGCCAGCAGCGTAGTGGCGGGGGGTTTGGATACGCAGTATTTT. It is translated as CASSVVAGGLDTQYF.

V usage is TRBV4-2 and J usage is TRBJ1-3; 8 bases are a match to TRBD1. Germline CDR1 reads LGHNA; CDR2 reads YNFKEQ. The V segment lost 1 base and the J segment 3 bases; nucleotides outside the gene matches: 11. This CDR3 is 18 amino acids long. CDR3 in amino acids: CASSQAFLTGEGGNTIYF. The DNA for the CDR3 is TGTGCCAGCAGCCAAGCCTTCTTGACAGGGGAGGGTGGAAACACCATATATTTT.

The chain combines TRBV5-8 with TRBJ2-1, with D possibly matching TRBD2 (7 bases). V shed 7 bases and J shed 10 bases, with 21 bases lying between them. The CDR3 totals 14 residues. The germline gives CDR1 SGHTS, CDR2 YDEGEE. The CDR3 loop reads CASRRGWGRGEQFF. CDR3 bases: TGTGCCAGCCGACGCGGCTGGGGGAGGGGGGAGCAGTTCTTC.

This chain connects TRBV19 to TRBJ2-3; D gene unclear. CDR1 LNHDA and CDR2 SQIVND come from the germline V gene (reference sequence). V was cut by 3 bases and J by 2 bases, with 6 bases left in between. The CDR3 is made up of 13 amino acids. CDR3 nucleotides: TGTGCCAGTAGTATTTACAACACAGATACGCAGTATTTT. Translating gives CASSIYNTDTQYF.